This is a list of T cell receptor beta chains from one sample in a study of blood T cell repertoires in COVID-19. Profiling relied on immunoSEQ multiplex PCR, and the TCRdb table lists in-frame clones only, not all of them. This table has 310,000 or so clones, around 87% appearing once. Sequencing was performed on peripheral blood. The receptors stem from a man aged 65 to 85 with acute or convalescent COVID-19. Each CDR3 is given with its conserved first and last residue. Each record gives: J gene, clone size, D gene, V gene, CDR3 protein, CDR3 DNA. A D gene is named only where the DNA matches it firmly. A clone size is listed for some rows: how often the clone was seen (once, few, many), or a class if it is expanded.

>TRBJ1-4|few|NA|TRBV18
CASSPTHTEEKLFF
TGTGCCAGCTCACCAACGCATACAGAGGAAAAACTGTTTTTT
>TRBJ2-7|NA|NA|TRBV18
CASSLTGDSYEQYF
TGTGCCAGCTCACTGACAGGAGATTCCTACGAGCAGTACTTC
>TRBJ1-4|NA|NA|TRBV18
CASSPDGRGHYF
TGTGCCAGCTCACCCGACGGGAGAGGTCACTATTTT
>TRBJ1-1|NA|NA|TRBV4-1
CASSQGTAGDTEAFF
TGCGCCAGCAGCCAAGGAACGGCGGGCGACACTGAAGCTTTCTTT
>TRBJ2-3|NA|NA|TRBV5-1
CATSLEGEEDTQYF
TGCGCCACCTCATTGGAGGGAGAGGAAGATACGCAGTATTTT
>TRBJ2-5|NA|TRBD1|TRBV28
CASSGTGGGQETQYF
TGTGCCAGCAGTGGGACAGGGGGCGGCCAAGAGACCCAGTACTTC
>TRBJ1-4|NA|NA|TRBV19
CASSGWGTANEKLFF
TGTGCCAGTAGTGGATGGGGCACGGCTAATGAAAAACTGTTTTTT
>TRBJ2-7|NA|TRBD2|TRBV7-9
CASSSGTRNRREQYF
TGTGCCAGCAGCTCCGGGACTAGAAACCGTCGGGAGCAGTACTTC
>TRBJ2-1|NA|TRBD2|TRBV6-1
CASSGWNSGRFGDEQFF
TGTGCCAGCAGTGGGTGGAATAGCGGGAGATTTGGCGATGAGCAGTTCTTC
>TRBJ2-5|once|TRBD2|TRBV5-1
CASSLAEGGETQYF
TGCGCCAGCAGCTTGGCCGAGGGAGGGGAGACCCAGTACTTC
>TRBJ2-1|NA|NA|TRBV12-3/TRBV12-4
CASRVDNYNEQFF
TGTGCCAGCAGGGTGGACAATTACAATGAGCAGTTCTTC
>TRBJ2-7|NA|NA|TRBV7-3
CASSRARGSEQYF
TGTGCCAGCAGCCGAGCCCGGGGTAGCGAGCAGTACTTC
>TRBJ1-6|few|NA|TRBV5-1
CASSPTDKNSPLHF
TGCGCCAGCAGCCCGACAGATAAGAATTCACCCCTCCACTTT
>TRBJ1-2|NA|TRBD1|TRBV28
CASISPGTGLDGYTF
TGTGCCAGCATTAGTCCCGGGACAGGGCTGGATGGCTACACCTTC
>TRBJ1-3|NA|NA|TRBV18
CASSPDGRVGNTIYF
TGTGCCAGCTCACCAGACGGCAGGGTTGGAAACACCATATATTTT
>TRBJ2-5|once|NA|TRBV25-1
CASSDPGTPQETQYF
TGTGCCAGCAGTGATCCGGGGACTCCTCAAGAGACCCAGTACTTC
>TRBJ1-4|NA|NA|TRBV6-2/TRBV6-3
CASSKQGGDEKLFF
TGTGCCAGCAGTAAACAGGGCGGAGATGAAAAACTGTTTTTT
>TRBJ2-3|NA|TRBD1|TRBV6-2/TRBV6-3
CASSYTLGGQGAYGADTQYF
TGTGCCAGCAGTTATACTTTGGGTGGACAGGGGGCTTACGGGGCAGATACGCAGTATTTT
>TRBJ2-7|NA|TRBD1|TRBV18
CASSPRGTDYEQYF
TGTGCCAGCTCCCCAAGAGGGACAGACTACGAGCAGTACTTC
>TRBJ2-3|NA|TRBD2|TRBV7-9
CASSPPTSGGADTQYF
TGTGCCAGCAGCCCTCCGACTAGCGGGGGCGCAGATACGCAGTATTTT
>TRBJ2-3|few|TRBD1|TRBV7-2
CASSKDRGTDTQYF
TGTGCCAGCAGCAAGGACAGGGGCACAGATACGCAGTATTTT
>TRBJ1-5|few|NA|TRBV6-5
CASSYSAGNQPQHF
TGTGCCAGCAGTTACTCAGCGGGAAATCAGCCCCAGCATTTT
>TRBJ2-1|NA|TRBD2|TRBV23-1
CASSQPPGLIRNEQFF
TGCGCCAGCAGTCAGCCTCCGGGACTAATTCGGAATGAGCAGTTCTTC
>TRBJ1-5|NA|TRBD1|TRBV6-5
CASSWNRGNQPQHF
TGTGCCAGCAGCTGGAACAGGGGGAATCAGCCCCAGCATTTT
>TRBJ2-5|NA|NA|TRBV27
CASSFGGQETQYF
TGTGCCAGCAGTTTCGGGGGCCAAGAGACCCAGTACTTC
>TRBJ2-3|NA|TRBD2|TRBV5-4
CASSFSGSTDTQYF
TGTGCCAGCAGCTTTAGCGGGAGCACAGATACGCAGTATTTT
>TRBJ1-1|once|NA|TRBV28
CASSLRANPEAFF
TGTGCCAGCAGTTTACGCGCTAACCCTGAAGCTTTCTTT
>TRBJ1-5|NA|NA|TRBV19
CASSPPLGRDSNQPQHF
TGTGCCAGTAGTCCCCCTCTGGGCCGAGATAGCAATCAGCCCCAGCATTTT
>TRBJ2-7|NA|TRBD1|TRBV7-6
CASSLEPTGTAFYEQYF
TGTGCCAGCAGCTTAGAACCAACCGGGACAGCCTTCTACGAGCAGTACTTC
>TRBJ2-7|NA|NA|TRBV7-2
CASSSTAAYEQYF
TGTGCCAGCAGCTCCACCGCGGCTTACGAGCAGTACTTC
>TRBJ1-4|NA|NA|TRBV4-1
CASSQQRGTNEKLFF
TGCGCCAGCAGCCAACAAAGGGGAACTAATGAAAAACTGTTTTTT
>TRBJ2-5|NA|NA|TRBV7-9
CASSFWAAQETQYF
TGTGCCAGCAGCTTTTGGGCAGCTCAAGAGACCCAGTACTTC
>TRBJ2-1|NA|TRBD2|TRBV7-2
CASSSIAGTSGGAIRQFF
TGTGCCAGCAGCTCCATAGCGGGGACTAGCGGGGGGGCCATAAGGCAGTTCTTC
>TRBJ2-7|NA|TRBD1|TRBV28
CASTTSGQSSYEQYF
TGTGCCAGCACCACCTCGGGACAGAGCTCCTACGAGCAGTACTTC
>TRBJ2-7|NA|TRBD1|TRBV7-2
CASSNTGTGTYEQYF
TGTGCCAGCAGCAACACCGGGACAGGGACCTACGAGCAGTACTTC